Presented here are 8 T cell receptor beta chains from one specimen sequenced in a study of T-cell memory formation after mild COVID-19 (dated by TCRdb to the early 2020s). The method behind the library was 5' RACE. The listed sequencing device is Illumina NovaSeq 6000. TCRdb reprocessed the public reads (quality trimming at Q25 with fastp, clone calling with MiXCR) and kept in-frame beta chains. Here each entry gathers all rows of one CDR3 protein and keeps the most common genes and DNA. This sample lists more than 350,000 distinct CDR3 sequences; roughly 20% were detected once. The biggest ten clones account for about 12% of the sample. The sequenced material came from PBMCs or a T cell subset sorted from them (not recorded which). These TCRs come from an adult woman who had mild COVID-19 (a few samples of this study predate the infection). The sample titles of this study are shuffled in the database, so cell type and time point are left out; the donor was told from shared clones.

This clonotype was counted a few times. V gene TRBV20-1 combines with J gene TRBJ2-1; possible D gene TRBD1, 6 bases. Germline lookup yields CDR1 DFQATT and CDR2 SNEGSKA (reference sequence). Trimming pared 6 bases from V and 0 bases from J, leaving 12 bases between. The length of the CDR3 is 14 residues. As DNA, the CDR3 is TGCAGTGCCGCCAGGGGCAGCTCCTACAATGAGCAGTTCTTC. The encoded protein is CSAARGSSYNEQFF.

V is TRBV9 and J is TRBJ2-1; 12 nucleotides line up with TRBD2. Trimming cost V 3 bases and J 7 bases; bases outside gene matches: 8. The germline gives CDR1 SGDLS, CDR2 YYNGEE. This CDR3 comprises 16 residues. In DNA, the CDR3 is TGTGCCAGCAGCGAAGCTAGCGGGGGGGCCTGGAATGAGCAGTTCTTC. Amino acid sequence: CASSEASGGAWNEQFF.

J is TRBJ2-3 and V is TRBV7-2, with a possible D match to TRBD2 (6 bases). Germline CDR1 and CDR2: SGHTA and FQGNSA. V lost 5 bases to trimming and J lost 5 bases, with 14 bases between them. The CDR3 is made up of 14 amino acids. CDR3 amino acids: CASSPRPGEDTQYF. The CDR3 DNA is TGTGCCAGCAGCCCACGTCCGGGAGAAGATACGCAGTATTTT.

About this clonotype itself: A single base separates this from a much larger clone, so it may be a read error. This chain links TRBV12-3 or TRBV12-4 with TRBJ2-7; maybe TRBD1 (5 bases). V lost 6 bases and J lost 5, with 17 bases in between. The length of the CDR3 is 14 residues. The CDR3 DNA is TGTGCCAGCAGCCAGGACAAAGGGCATAACGAGCAGTACTTC. Translation gives CASSQDKGHNEQYF.

This clonotype was seen a few times. The V call is TRBV7-2, the J call TRBJ2-4, with TRBD1 matching 10 bases. The germline V gene encodes CDR1 SGHTA and CDR2 FQGNSA. This CDR3 has 16 residues. J lost 7 bases, V lost 6 bases, and 12 bases had no gene match. This CDR3 reads CASSSLLGTGDNIQYF. The CDR3 DNA is TGTGCCAGCAGTTCCCTCCTCGGGACAGGGGATAACATTCAGTACTTC.

This clonotype was counted a few times. J is TRBJ2-7 and V is TRBV7-2; 11 bases map to TRBD1. CDR1 and CDR2 (germline): SGHTA, FQGNSA. This CDR3 has 14 amino acids. Trimming cost V 5 bases and J 6 bases; bases outside gene matches: 6. CDR3 DNA: TGTGCCAGCAGCGGACAGGGGGCGTGGGGCGAGCAGTACTTC. It is translated as CASSGQGAWGEQYF.

The chain links TRBV23-1 to TRBJ2-2; 8 positions match TRBD1. TRBV23-1 counts as an open reading frame of uncertain function. After removal of 6 bases from V and 5 bases from J, the junction contained 2 bases not matched to a gene. CDR3 size: 13 residues. In nucleotides, the CDR3 is TGCGCCAGCAGGGACAGGGAGACCGGGGAGCTGTTTTTT. This translates into CASRDRETGELFF.

The chain carries TRBV27 and TRBJ2-5; D is possibly TRBD1 (6 bases). CDR3 size: 16 residues. Germline V gives CDR1 MNHEY, CDR2 SMNVEV (reference sequence). The V end lost 2 bases, the J end lost 5 bases, and 18 bases lay between the germline ends. The chain's CDR3 is CASSLRGQLWVETQYF. The CDR3 DNA reads as TGTGCCAGCAGTTTACGAGGACAGCTTTGGGTGGAGACCCAGTACTTC.